This TCR beta chain was observed in a study of T cells in Graves' hyperthyroidism and ophthalmopathy. Regarding the study as a whole: Blood also showed most of the thyroid clonotypes that were expanded above 0.001.

Clinical symptoms, serum thyroxine and TRAb, thyroid ultrasound and orbital computed tomography together formed the diagnostic basis. Fresh peripheral blood, 8 to 10 ml of it, supplied the PBMCs. Worth noting for this clonotype: Its antigen is not known.

Germline values: CDR1 LGHDT, CDR2 YNNKEL (reference sequence). CDR3 size: 18 residues. Trimming shortened V by 4 bases and J by 0 bases, and 20 bases separated the two germline ends. Amplification of TCR beta CDR3 regions was performed using RNA transcripts as template. The study used the HTBI primer set for a first-round RT-PCR of the TCR CDR3. TCRdb redid the calling of the multiplex PCR reads with MiXCR, one entry per CDR3 protein. The sample holds 300,000 to 500,000 distinct CDR3 sequences, about 15% seen once. V usage is TRBV3-1 and J usage is TRBJ2-3, with a weak D call TRBD2 (5 bases). Sequencing was done on a sample of blood. The sequence was obtained from a woman between 25 and 40 years old with Graves' hyperthyroidism. This CDR3 reads CASSRAPLSGTSTDTQYF. The CDR3 nucleotides are TGTGCCAGCAGCCGAGCCCCCCTCAGCGGAACTAGCACAGATACGCAGTATTTT.